The 7 T cell receptor beta chains presented below share a single source sample, sequenced in a study of blood T cells in healthy people across ages. A second PCR of 7 to 11 cycles used a sample-barcoded 5' primer and a J-beta primer mix. TCRdb re-called the 5' RACE reads through MiXCR, storing one row per CDR3 protein. The sample includes roughly 1,300,000 distinct CDR3 sequences, around 59% of them seen just once. Material for sequencing was blood. These TCRs come from a man aged 18 to 35 in good health.

The chain uses TRBV27 and TRBJ2-6; the match to TRBD2 covers 7 bases. This CDR3 spans 13 amino acids. V lost 8 bases to trimming and J lost 4 bases; unmatched junction nucleotides: 2. Germline V gene sequence: CDR1 MNHEY, CDR2 SMNVEV (reference sequence). CDR3 DNA sequence: TGTGCCAGCTCGCGGGAGGGGGCCAACGTCCTGACTTTC. Its protein is CASSREGANVLTF.

The chain carries TRBV28 and TRBJ2-7; D is perhaps TRBD1 (6 bases). CDR1 MDHEN and CDR2 SYDVKM come from the germline V gene. The V gene lost 6 bases and the J gene lost 2 bases, with 14 bases spanning the gap. CDR3 length equals 14 residues. CDR3 coding DNA: TGTGCCAGCAGCCCTTACAGGGACGCCTACGAGCAGTACTTC. Protein product: CASSPYRDAYEQYF.

This clonotype was counted a few times. The rearrangement uses TRBV4-1 and TRBJ2-1; D is uncertain. V was pared by 0 bases and J by 8 bases, with 17 bases between. Germline V gives CDR1 MGHRA, CDR2 YSYEKL. The CDR3 totals 16 residues. The CDR3 loop reads CASSQERPCLLDEQFF. DNA of the CDR3: TGCGCCAGCAGCCAAGAGCGGCCTTGCCTCCTCGATGAGCAGTTCTTC.

In its sample, this clonotype was seen a few times. This chain connects TRBV13 to TRBJ2-7, with 7 bases aligning to TRBD1. There are 14 residues in the CDR3. Germline-derived CDR1 and CDR2 are PRHDT and FYEKMQ (reference sequence). V shed 1 base, J shed 6 bases, and the junction held 6 bases outside the gene matches. CDR3: CASSLEQGVSEQYF. CDR3 coding DNA: TGTGCCAGCAGCTTAGAGCAGGGGGTCTCCGAGCAGTACTTC.

This rearrangement joins TRBV6-4 to TRBJ2-2; D gene uncertain. The CDR3 runs 11 residues. V gave up 2 bases and J gave up 8 bases, with 3 bases separating them. CDR1 and CDR2 (germline): MRHNA, SNTAGT. The CDR3 is CASSDGGELFF. The CDR3 nucleotides are TGTGCCAGCAGTGACGGTGGGGAGCTGTTTTTT.

Written as DNA, the CDR3 is TGTGCCAGCAGCCTCGGGACTAACGGATGCACAGATACGCAGTATTTT. It encodes CASSLGTNGCTDTQYF. The chain employs TRBV7-4 and TRBJ2-3, with TRBD2 matching over 7 bases. The V segment lost 5 bases and the J segment 1 base; nucleotides outside the gene matches: 9. Per the germline V gene, CDR1 is SGHVT and CDR2 is SQSDAQ. This CDR3 has 16 residues.

This chain connects TRBV7-2 to TRBJ2-1, with D perhaps TRBD1 (6 bases). Trimming cost V 0 bases and J 13 bases, with 13 bases left between them. CDR1 SGHTA and CDR2 FQGNSA come from the germline V gene. This CDR3 contains 13 residues. The CDR3 here is CASSLAKVGGQFF. The CDR3 nucleotides are TGTGCCAGCAGCTTAGCGAAGGTAGGGGGTCAGTTCTTC.